Listed below are T cell receptor beta chains from one sample, sequenced in a study of blood T cell repertoires in COVID-19. Method: immunoSEQ multiplex PCR; TCRdb's copy keeps in-frame clones and lacks some. The sample records some 140,000 clones, about 80% being singletons. Specimen: peripheral blood. These receptors were collected from a woman aged 55-70 years with acute or convalescent COVID-19. Both conserved end residues are part of each CDR3. A D gene is named only where the DNA matches it firmly. A row's size may be missing; if present it is once, few, many or a size class.

>13|once|TRBJ1-1|TRBV7-8|.
TGTGCCAGCAGGGGCCATATAAACACTGAAGCTTTCTTT
CASRGHINTEAFF
>17|.|TRBJ1-4|TRBV5-5|.
TGTGCCAGCAGCTTGGTACTGGGTACAGCAACTAATGAAAAACTGTTTTTT
CASSLVLGTATNEKLFF
>13|.|TRBJ2-7|TRBV5-4|.
TGTGCCAGCAGCTTGGAGTACGTCGGCGAGCAGTACTTC
CASSLEYVGEQYF
>13|.|TRBJ1-6|TRBV5-1|.
TGCGCCAGCAGCTTCAACTCGGGGACACCCCTCCACTTT
CASSFNSGTPLHF
>15|.|TRBJ1-2|TRBV9|TRBD1
TGTGCCAGCAGCGTGCTTCCGGACAGGGACTATGGCTACACCTTC
CASSVLPDRDYGYTF
>15|.|TRBJ1-5|TRBV19|.
TGTGCCAGTACCTCCGCAGGGTATAGCAATCAGCCCCAGCATTTT
CASTSAGYSNQPQHF
>15|.|TRBJ2-7|TRBV7-9|.
TGTGCCAGCAGCTTAGCGGGTAGCAGCGCCTACGAGCAGTACTTC
CASSLAGSSAYEQYF
>15|few|TRBJ1-3|TRBV7-9|TRBD1
TGTGCCAGCAGCCGACACGACAGGGATTTCAACACCATATATTTT
CASSRHDRDFNTIYF
>14|.|TRBJ2-7|TRBV10-3|TRBD2
TGTGCCATCAATGACCTAGCGGGGGCATACGAGCAGTACTTC
CAINDLAGAYEQYF
>15|.|TRBJ2-3|TRBV12-5|.
TGTGCTAGTGGTTTCGGGTATACGGGGGCAGATACGCAGTATTTT
CASGFGYTGADTQYF
>12|.|TRBJ2-1|TRBV12-3/TRBV12-4|.
TGTGCCAGCAGTTTACCCAACAATGAGCAGTTCTTC
CASSLPNNEQFF
>16|.|TRBJ2-7|TRBV28|TRBD2
TGTGCCAGTAGGGGGACCTTAGCGGGGGGACCCTACGAGCAGTACTTC
CASRGTLAGGPYEQYF
>16|.|TRBJ1-4|TRBV21-1|.
TGTGCCACACCAGGACAGCCCCTTGCAACTAATGAAAAACTGTTTTTT
CATPGQPLATNEKLFF
>13|.|TRBJ1-5|TRBV5-8|.
TGTGCCAGCAGCTTGACAGGGCAAGGGCCCCAGCATTTT
CASSLTGQGPQHF
>13|.|TRBJ2-7|TRBV6-5|.
TGTGCCAGCAACGGGTTTTCCAACTACGAGCAGTACTTC
CASNGFSNYEQYF
>17|few|TRBJ1-2|TRBV5-1|TRBD1
TGCGCCAGCAGCTTGGCCCCGGGACAGGGAACTAACTATGGCTACACCTTC
CASSLAPGQGTNYGYTF
>16|.|TRBJ1-2|TRBV19|TRBD1
TGTGCCAGTAGTTATAAACAGGGGGCGCAGAACTATGGCTACACCTTC
CASSYKQGAQNYGYTF
>14|.|TRBJ1-2|TRBV11-2|TRBD1
TGTGCCAGCAGACAATCGGGACAGTTCTATGGCTACACCTTC
CASRQSGQFYGYTF
>14|.|TRBJ1-5|TRBV5-1|.
TGCGCCAGCAGCTTGGGAGACAACCATCAGCCCCAGCATTTT
CASSLGDNHQPQHF
>15|.|TRBJ2-1|TRBV5-1|TRBD2
TGCGCCAGCACCCAAACTAGCGGGGTCAATAATGAGCAGTTCTTC
CASTQTSGVNNEQFF
>19|.|TRBJ1-5|TRBV27|.
TGTGCCAGCAGTTTAGGGGCACCCCATGGACCATATAGCAATCAGCCCCAGCATTTT
CASSLGAPHGPYSNQPQHF